The 31 T cell receptor beta chains presented below share a single source sample, sequenced in a study of tumor-infiltrating lymphocytes in primary liver carcinoma. Both blood RNA, taken from unsorted whole blood, and germline DNA were extracted. A primer in the constant region served to generate TCR beta cDNA from about 470 ng of total RNA. ARM-PCR, slightly modified, supplied the TCR beta libraries through three nested multiplex PCR rounds. TRBV1-TRBV30 forward primers and a C-beta reverse primer were used in the first two PCR rounds, which each ran for approximately 10 cycles. TCRdb used MiXCR to reprocess the multiplex PCR reads, holding one entry per CDR3 protein. The sample yields hundreds of thousands of distinct CDR3 sequences, approximately 54% seen once. The material sequenced was peripheral blood. The receptors here all came from a woman in her thirties with primary liver carcinoma and hepatitis B virus infection.

V usage is TRBV6-1 and J usage is TRBJ1-5; D ambiguous. Trimming removed 3 bases at V and 7 bases at J, with 13 bases between. CDR1 is MNHNS and CDR2 is SASEGT in the germline V gene. The CDR3 loop spans 14 amino acids. The CDR3 DNA reads TGTGCCAGCAGTGACACACACTCCGGCCAGCCCCAGCATTTT. Its translation: CASSDTHSGQPQHF.

This clonotype came up a few times. The chain recombines TRBV28 with TRBJ2-1, with a tentative D call TRBD2 (6 bases). The CDR3 sequence is 14 residues long. Trimming stripped 4 bases from V and 7 bases from J, with 14 bases between. In germline, CDR1 is MDHEN, CDR2 SYDVKM. The CDR3 sequence: CASSSRLGRNEQFF. For the CDR3, the DNA is TGTGCCAGCAGTTCCCGACTAGGGCGGAATGAGCAGTTCTTC. The variable domain in full, completed from reference TRBV28 and TRBJ2-1, reads DVKVTQSSRYLVKRTGEKVFLECVQDMDHENMFWYRQDPGLGLRLIYFSYDVKMKEKGDIPEGYSVSREKKERFSLILESASTNQTSMYLCASSSRLGRNEQFFGPGTRLTVL.

The rearrangement links TRBV29-1 to TRBJ2-3; perhaps TRBD1 as D (6 bases). V was trimmed by 6 bases and J by 0 bases, leaving 16 bases between them. The germline V gene encodes CDR1 SQVTM and CDR2 ANQGSEA. This CDR3 comprises 15 residues. CDR3 in DNA: TGCAGCGTCGCAGGGACAAGTCAAAGCACAGATACGCAGTATTTT. Translated: CSVAGTSQSTDTQYF.

The V and J genes are TRBV30 and TRBJ2-1; 8 nucleotides match TRBD2. Trimming at V came to 3 bases and at J to 9 bases, leaving 10 bases not matched to a gene. CDR1 and CDR2 (germline): GTSNPN, SVGIG (reference sequence). The CDR3 contains 14 residues. CDR3 sequence: CAWRLSGSGSEQFF. The CDR3 DNA is TGTGCCTGGAGACTAAGCGGGAGTGGGAGTGAGCAGTTCTTC.

To note about this clonotype: The conserved final phenylalanine or tryptophan is absent from the CDR3, which likely points to a read error. V and J are TRBV11-2 and TRBJ2-1; tentative D call: TRBD1 (6 bases). From germline, CDR1 is SGHAT and CDR2 FQNNGV. The CDR3 spans 18 residues. CDR3 nucleotide sequence: TGTGTCAGCAGACCACTCAGACCCGGTAAGGTGGGACAATATGAGCAGTTCTCC. Encoded protein: CVSRPLRPGKVGQYEQFS.

This clonotype was found many times. The genes are TRBV6-1 and TRBJ2-7, with TRBD2 matching 9 bases. V shed 2 bases and J 1 base; nucleotides not matched to a gene: 6. There are 16 residues in the CDR3. Germline assignment: CDR1 MNHNS and CDR2 SASEGT. CDR3 sequence reads: CASSELQAGGSYEQYF. CDR3 nucleotide sequence: TGTGCCAGCAGTGAACTGCAAGCGGGAGGATCCTACGAGCAGTACTTC.

The J gene is TRBJ1-2, the V gene TRBV28, with D unresolved. V shed 8 bases and J shed 8 bases, with 15 bases lying between them. Per the germline V gene, CDR1 is MDHEN and CDR2 is SYDVKM. The CDR3 consists of 12 residues. The CDR3 loop reads CASPDWRAGYTF. The CDR3 coding sequence is TGTGCCAGCCCAGACTGGCGGGCGGGCTACACCTTC.

This clonotype has just a few counts. With a much larger clone just one base away, this may be a read error. The chain joins TRBV11-3 to TRBJ2-1; D remains ambiguous. Germline V gene sequence: CDR1 SGHNT, CDR2 YENEEA. This CDR3 has 13 residues. The CDR3 DNA reads TGTGCCAGCAGCTTAGAAGTCCTCAATGGGCAGTTCTTC. Translating it yields CASSLEVLNGQFF.

The sample holds a few counts of this clonotype. The chain is built from TRBV30 and TRBJ1-1; D possibly corresponds to TRBD1 (5 bases). The CDR3 sequence is 13 residues long. V lost 2 bases and J 11 bases, leaving 18 bases between the germline ends. Germline assignment: CDR1 GTSNPN and CDR2 SVGIG (reference sequence). CDR3 DNA sequence: TGTGCCTGGAGTCCCCCGCCGAACAGGCTCGCTTTCTTT. Amino acid sequence: CAWSPPPNRLAFF.

Remarks on this clonotype: One end of the junction is discordant with germline, which a read error may explain. The rearrangement links TRBV11-2 to TRBJ2-7; 7 bases align to TRBD1. Per germline, CDR1 SGHAT and CDR2 FQNNGV. The CDR3 is made up of 17 amino acids. CDR3 protein: CASSPYTGTVASYEQDF. The CDR3 nucleotides are TGTGCCAGCAGCCCCTACACCGGGACAGTGGCCTCCTACGAGCAGGACTTC.

This clonotype has just a few counts. The chain uses TRBV7-9 and TRBJ2-3, with 9 nucleotides matching TRBD2. CDR3 length: 16 amino acids. Germline values: CDR1 SEHNR, CDR2 FQNEAQ (reference sequence). The ends lost 2 bases at V and 6 bases at J; junction bases unmatched: 9. The CDR3 spells CASSLFVAGAGDTQYF. The DNA of the CDR3 is TGTGCCAGCAGCTTATTCGTAGCGGGAGCGGGCGATACGCAGTATTTT.

About this clonotype: The conserved phenylalanine or tryptophan is not found at the CDR3 terminus, so this likely reflects a read error. The chain recombines TRBV12-3 or TRBV12-4 with TRBJ2-7; D gene uncertain. V lost 2 bases and J 4 bases, leaving 12 bases between the germline ends. This CDR3 spans 14 amino acids. The CDR3 coding sequence is TGTGCCAGCAGTTTAAGGAGAGTGGGTTACGAGCAGTACTCC. Protein sequence: CASSLRRVGYEQYS.

On this clonotype itself: One end of the junction is discordant with germline, which a read error may explain. The gene calls are TRBV6-5 and TRBJ2-2, with no clear D. This CDR3 has 16 amino acids. CDR1 and CDR2 (germline): MNHEY, SVGAGI. CDR3 sequence reads: CGSSPVGKVQTGELFF. The CDR3, as DNA: TGTGGCAGCAGTCCGGTGGGCAAGGTACAAACAGGGGAGCTGTTTTTT.

As to this clonotype: In this CDR3 the conserved last residue, phenylalanine or tryptophan, is missing, so a read error is likely. The chain links TRBV29-1 to TRBJ2-7; D might be TRBD1 (5 bases). V was pared by 4 bases and J by 6 bases, with 16 bases between. This CDR3 contains 13 residues. Germline V gene sequence: CDR1 SQVTM, CDR2 ANQGSEA. The CDR3 nucleotides read TGCAGCGTTGTAGGCACAGGTGGCCTCGAGCAGTACCTC. Its protein is CSVVGTGGLEQYL.

The sample holds one count of this clonotype. It may be a read error: a sequence one base away is much more abundant. The V gene is TRBV12-3 or TRBV12-4, the J gene TRBJ2-7; D possibly corresponds to TRBD1 (6 bases). Trimming removed 10 bases from V and 0 bases from J, with 16 bases in between. This CDR3 is 14 amino acids long. CDR3 bases: TGTGCCAACAAGTCAGGGGTAGGCTCCTACGAGCAGTACTTC. This gives the protein CANKSGVGSYEQYF.

A remark on this clonotype: A much bigger clone sits one base away, suggesting this may be a read error. The genes are TRBV29-1 and TRBJ1-2; D is possibly TRBD1 (6 bases). The V gene's germline CDR1 is SQVTM and CDR2 ANQGSEA. CDR3 size: 13 residues. Trimming removed 5 bases from V and 4 bases from J, with 14 bases in between. The DNA for the CDR3 is TGCAGCGTTCGCATGGGCAGGGGCTATGGCTACACCTTC. Translation gives CSVRMGRGYGYTF.

For this clonotype: Mismatch with germline at one junction end may stem from a read error. The genes are TRBV6-6 and TRBJ2-5; 9 bases match TRBD2. CDR1 is MNHNY, CDR2 SVGAGI, per germline (reference sequence). This CDR3 has 18 amino acids. The CDR3 protein is CANSSGRWTSVNQETQYF. Here the CDR3 DNA reads TGTGCCAACAGTTCTGGACGGTGGACTAGCGTAAACCAAGAGACCCAGTACTTC.

The chain is built from TRBV7-9 and TRBJ2-1; 8 positions agree with TRBD2. The CDR3 has 15 amino acids. CDR1 and CDR2 (germline): SEHNR, FQNEAQ (reference sequence). J gave up 7 bases and V 1 base, and 6 bases lay outside the gene matches. CDR3 nucleotides: TGTGCCAGCAGCTTAGTAACGGGAGGGGAGAATGAGCAGTTCTTC. Translating gives CASSLVTGGENEQFF.

Turning to this clonotype: A junction end diverges from the germline sequence, so it may reflect a read error. The chain has TRBV5-1 and TRBJ2-1; the match to TRBD2 covers 9 bases. The CDR3 totals 15 residues. In germline, CDR1 is SGHRS, CDR2 YFSETQ. The DNA for the CDR3 is TGCGCCAGCCGCTTAGCGGGAGAGCCTTCTGCTGAGCAGTTCTTC. This codes for CASRLAGEPSAEQFF.

Notes on this clonotype: One junction end does not reproduce the germline sequence, and a read error may be involved. V is TRBV11-2 and J is TRBJ2-7, with D maybe TRBD2 (6 bases). This CDR3 has 14 residues. Germline V CDR1 and CDR2: SGHAT, FQNNGV. In nucleotides, the CDR3 is TGTGCCAGCAGCTTGATTGGAGCGGGCTACGAGCAGTACTTT. It specifies CASSLIGAGYEQYF.

This sequence joins TRBV12-3 or TRBV12-4 and TRBJ2-3; D unclear. V lost 6 bases, J lost 6 bases, and 16 bases lay in between. This CDR3 is 14 amino acids long. The DNA for the CDR3 is TGTGCCAGCAGCTCGGCCGGGTTATCGGATACGCAGTATTTT. Its protein product is CASSSAGLSDTQYF.

The V call is TRBV12-3 or TRBV12-4, the J call TRBJ2-1, with unresolved D. CDR3 length equals 15 residues. Deletions cut 4 bases from V and 0 bases from J, with 10 bases between. The CDR3 loop is CASSSWARSYNEQFF. The CDR3 nucleotides are TGTGCCAGCAGTTCCTGGGCCCGCTCCTACAATGAGCAGTTCTTC.

Concerning this clonotype itself: A read error may explain this, as a much larger clone is one base away. The rearrangement links TRBV6-5 to TRBJ2-6; D might be TRBD1 (5 bases). Germline values: CDR1 MNHEY, CDR2 SVGAGI. This CDR3 spans 14 amino acids. The CDR3: CASSYQGTAKVLTF. The CDR3 nucleotides read TGTGCCAGCAGTTATCAGGGAACGGCCAAGGTCCTGACTTTC.

As for this clonotype: At one end, the junction sequence differs from germline, possibly due to a read error. The chain is built from TRBV29-1 and TRBJ1-2; TRBD1 matches 7 bases. Per the germline V gene, CDR1 is SQVTM and CDR2 is ANQGSEA. There are 18 residues in the CDR3. The CDR3 sequence is CSVEWEGATGLRYYGHTF. The CDR3 DNA is TGCAGCGTTGAATGGGAGGGGGCGACAGGGCTTCGGTACTATGGCCACACCTTC.

Turning to this clonotype: This may be a read error, as it is one base from a much larger clone. J is TRBJ1-6 and V is TRBV12-3 or TRBV12-4; D unclear. CDR3 length: 14 residues. CDR3 loop: CASSLRAWNSPFHF. The CDR3, as DNA: TGTGCCAGCAGTTTAAGGGCGTGGAATTCACCCTTCCACTTT.

This clonotype occurred a few times. At one of its ends the junction is not consistent with the germline gene, which may arise from a read error. The chain uses TRBV11-2 and TRBJ2-1; D remains unclear. CDR1 and CDR2 from the germline V gene are SGHAT and FQNNGV. The CDR3 length is 15 residues. The CDR3 DNA reads as TGTGGCAGCAGCCTCTCTCGTGTTCCGAGCAATGAGCAGTTCTTC. It codes for CGSSLSRVPSNEQFF.

As regards this clonotype: The CDR3 does not close with the conserved phenylalanine or tryptophan, likely indicating a read error. The chain joins TRBV4-1 to TRBJ1-2; 11 bases match TRBD1. The CDR3 is 17 residues long. CDR1 and CDR2 from the germline V gene are MGHRA and YSYEKL. The V gene end was trimmed by 4 bases and the J gene end by 6 bases; junction bases not matched to a gene: 13. In DNA, the CDR3 is TGCGCCAGCAGCCCCGGGACAGGGGGGCAATACTACCATGGCTACACCCTC. Translated: CASSPGTGGQYYHGYTL.

This clonotype was picked up one time. The junction departs from the called germline gene at one end, perhaps through a read error. J is TRBJ2-3 and V is TRBV11-2, with D tentatively TRBD1 or TRBD2 (5 bases each). Germline CDR1 SGHAT, CDR2 FQNNGV. The CDR3 runs 16 residues. CDR3 bases: TGTGCTAGCAGCTTCTCTAAAGGGACCGCGACAGATACGCAGTATTTT. Its protein is CASSFSKGTATDTQYF.

For this clonotype: Possible read error: a much larger clone is one base away. The genes are TRBV6-5 and TRBJ1-1; 7 positions agree with TRBD1. The CDR3 runs to 12 residues. Germline V lookup: CDR1 MNHEY, CDR2 SVGAGI. The CDR3: CASRTGNTQAFF. In DNA form, the CDR3 reads TGTGCCAGCAGGACAGGGAACACTCAAGCTTTCTTT.

In its sample, this clonotype was seen many times. The chain uses TRBV6-2 or TRBV6-3 and TRBJ2-2; D possibly corresponds to TRBD2 (6 bases). The CDR3 is 15 residues long. Germline V lookup: CDR1 MNHEY, CDR2 SVGEGT. Trimming took off 5 bases at V and 1 base at J, with 11 bases between the two ends. CDR3 in amino acids: CASSIIAENTGELFF. In DNA form, the CDR3 reads TGTGCCAGCAGTATCATAGCGGAGAACACCGGGGAGCTGTTTTTT.

This chain joins TRBV12-3 or TRBV12-4 and TRBJ1-5; 7 positions agree with TRBD1. The junction had 13 bases not matched to a gene; V was cut back by 6 bases and J by 2 bases. CDR3 length: 17 amino acids. This CDR3 reads CASRKLTGTVGNQPQHF. CDR3 coding DNA: TGTGCCAGCAGGAAACTGACCGGGACAGTAGGCAATCAGCCCCAGCATTTT.